This TCR beta chain was sequenced in a study of beta chain features in type 1 diabetes. Study-wide results and caveats: Among all four CD4+ subsets, Type 1 diabetes patients had TCRB CDR3s that were moderately but significantly shorter.

The V and J ends lost 0 bases and 0 bases, in that order; junction bases with no gene match: 2. This CDR3 comprises 16 residues. In germline, CDR1 is SGDLS, CDR2 YYNGEE. This clone was detected only a few times. The antigen remains unidentified. All of the isolated RNA was reverse transcribed, so expressed TCRB transcripts were sequenced. Libraries were prepared by immunoSEQ multiplex PCR; TCRdb keeps only in-frame clonotypes and omits some of them. The table has about 41,000 clones, approximately 61% seen once. Sequencing was performed on Tregs from blood. This receptor was identified in a man aged 25-45 years with type 1 diabetes. Some clones in this sample may be carry-over from other donors' samples. The chain carries TRBV9 and TRBJ1-1; 10 positions match TRBD1. The CDR3 region has the DNA TGTGCCAGCAGCGTAGCGGGGACAGGGGTGAACACTGAAGCTTTCTTT. Translated, it gives CASSVAGTGVNTEAFF.